A selection of T cell receptor beta chains follows, all from one sample in a study of T-cell memory formation after mild COVID-19. TCRdb recomputed calls from the 5' RACE reads with MiXCR, one row per CDR3 protein. The sample lists just over 300,000 distinct CDR3 sequences, just under 20% occurring once. The sequenced material came from PBMCs or a T cell subset sorted from them (not recorded which). The origin of the receptors is a man between 18 and 35 years old who had mild COVID-19 (a few samples of this study predate the infection). Cell type and time point are not known. CDR3s include the opening cysteine and the closing phenylalanine or tryptophan. The D gene is left open where the match is weak. Expanded clones are given a class, and other clones once, few, many or no size at all.

V gene: TRBV30
clone size: few
J gene: TRBJ1-2
D gene: TRBD1
CDR3 protein: CAWTAGGSLDWSTF
CDR3 DNA: TGTGCCTGGACCGCAGGGGGCAGCCTGGACTGGAGCACCTTC

V gene: TRBV6-2/TRBV6-3
clone size: NA
J gene: TRBJ2-1
D gene: NA
CDR3 protein: CASIPGLAPYNEQFF
CDR3 DNA: TGTGCCAGCATTCCCGGGTTGGCCCCTTACAATGAGCAGTTCTTC

V gene: TRBV10-1
clone size: NA
J gene: TRBJ2-5
D gene: NA
CDR3 protein: CATPRSSSETQYF
CDR3 DNA: TGCGCCACCCCACGATCTAGCAGTGAGACCCAGTACTTC

V gene: TRBV5-1
clone size: few
J gene: TRBJ2-5
D gene: NA
CDR3 protein: CASSRQERLQETQYF
CDR3 DNA: TGCGCCAGCAGCCGCCAGGAGCGTCTCCAAGAGACCCAGTACTTC

V gene: TRBV6-2/TRBV6-3
clone size: NA
J gene: TRBJ1-1
D gene: TRBD1
CDR3 protein: CASTRDRGHLGNTEAFF
CDR3 DNA: TGTGCCAGCACCAGGGACAGGGGCCACCTAGGGAACACTGAAGCTTTCTTT

V gene: TRBV4-2
clone size: NA
J gene: TRBJ2-1
D gene: NA
CDR3 protein: CASSPTLLDYNEQFF
CDR3 DNA: TGTGCCAGCAGCCCGACATTACTCGACTACAATGAGCAGTTCTTC

V gene: TRBV7-9
clone size: NA
J gene: TRBJ1-2
D gene: NA
CDR3 protein: CASSSRDGLNLYGYTF
CDR3 DNA: TGTGCCAGCAGCAGCCGGGACGGATTAAACCTCTATGGCTACACCTTC

V gene: TRBV9
clone size: few
J gene: TRBJ1-1
D gene: NA
CDR3 protein: CASSPGFMNTEAFF
CDR3 DNA: TGTGCCAGCAGCCCCGGTTTCATGAACACTGAAGCTTTCTTT

V gene: TRBV10-3
clone size: few
J gene: TRBJ2-5
D gene: NA
CDR3 protein: CAISEASRQETQYF
CDR3 DNA: TGTGCCATCAGTGAGGCTAGCCGCCAAGAGACCCAGTACTTC

V gene: TRBV4-3
clone size: few
J gene: TRBJ2-7
D gene: TRBD1
CDR3 protein: CASSQVSGTDIYYEQYF
CDR3 DNA: TGCGCCAGCAGCCAAGTCTCCGGGACAGATATCTACTACGAGCAGTACTTC

V gene: TRBV4-3
clone size: few
J gene: TRBJ2-3
D gene: NA
CDR3 protein: CASSQDPDGSDTQYF
CDR3 DNA: TGCGCCAGCAGCCAAGATCCGGACGGCTCAGATACGCAGTATTTT

V gene: TRBV7-9
clone size: many
J gene: TRBJ1-5
D gene: TRBD1
CDR3 protein: CASSPDRVQPQHF
CDR3 DNA: TGTGCCAGCAGCCCCGACAGGGTTCAGCCCCAGCATTTT

V gene: TRBV20-1
clone size: few
J gene: TRBJ2-7
D gene: TRBD2
CDR3 protein: CSARESGVHSYEQYF
CDR3 DNA: TGCAGTGCTAGAGAGAGCGGGGTCCACTCCTACGAGCAGTACTTC

V gene: TRBV7-3
clone size: NA
J gene: TRBJ2-7
D gene: NA
CDR3 protein: CASSQDSAGGEQYF
CDR3 DNA: TGTGCCAGCAGCCAAGACAGCGCCGGGGGCGAGCAGTACTTC

V gene: TRBV3-1
clone size: NA
J gene: TRBJ2-2
D gene: NA
CDR3 protein: CASSQDIEQLGFGELFF
CDR3 DNA: TGTGCCAGCAGCCAAGATATCGAGCAGCTGGGTTTCGGGGAGCTGTTTTTT